A single T cell receptor beta chain is shown here with its context. This entry comes from a study of blood T cell repertoires in COVID-19. This CDR3 has 15 residues. Trimming stripped 5 bases from V and 0 bases from J, with 11 bases between. Looked up from germline, CDR1 is SGHDN and CDR2 is FVKESK. Clones were sequenced by immunoSEQ multiplex PCR, and TCRdb holds only the in-frame ones, with some missing. Here the sample spans about 230,000 clones, approximately 89% being singletons. The clonotype originates from a woman in her 30s with acute COVID-19. The specimen sequenced was PBMCs or T cells enriched from blood (not recorded which). This rearrangement joins TRBV14 to TRBJ2-1, with D perhaps TRBD2 (5 bases). CDR3 coding DNA: TGTGCCAGCAGCTGGCGGAGGAGCTCCTACAATGAGCAGTTCTTC. Translation gives CASSWRRSSYNEQFF.